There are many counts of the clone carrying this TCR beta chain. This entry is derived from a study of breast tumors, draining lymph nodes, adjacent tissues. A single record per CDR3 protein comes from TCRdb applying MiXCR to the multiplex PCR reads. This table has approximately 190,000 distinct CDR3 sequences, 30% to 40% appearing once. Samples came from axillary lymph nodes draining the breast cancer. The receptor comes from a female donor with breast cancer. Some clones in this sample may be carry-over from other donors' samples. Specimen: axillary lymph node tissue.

The CDR3 region has the DNA TGCGCCAGCAGCTCCCGGGACAGGGCTGAAAAACTGTTTTTT. The encoded protein is CASSSRDRAEKLFF. The rearrangement uses TRBV5-1 and TRBJ1-4; 9 bases line up with TRBD1. Germline CDR1 SGHRS, CDR2 YFSETQ. The CDR3 runs to 14 residues. J was trimmed by 7 bases and V by 3 bases; bases with no gene match: 4.